Listed below are T cell receptor beta chains from one sample, sequenced in a study of vaccination and CD4 T cells after COVID-19. The antigens of these receptors remain unknown. TCRdb reprocessed the PCR reads via MiXCR and lists one record per CDR3 protein. In the table there are 8,000 to 10,000 distinct CDR3 sequences, over 25% of which are singletons. The sample taken for sequencing was CD4+ T cells from blood, cultured in vitro. These receptors were collected from a human donor in good health. The CDR3 runs from the conserved cysteine through the conserved F or W. D genes are given only for firm matches. Size is stated for part of the rows, as once, few or many counts, or as a class when the clone is expanded.

D	V	J	size	CDR3	DNA
TRBD1	TRBV2	TRBJ1-2	few	CASSGETGGDGYTF	TGTGCCAGCAGTGGGGAAACAGGGGGCGATGGCTACACCTTC
-	TRBV27	TRBJ1-1	-	CASSMWGTEAFF	TGTGCCAGCAGCATGTGGGGTACTGAAGCTTTCTTT
-	TRBV10-1	TRBJ2-1	-	CASRGSLQTLSLVEQFF	TGCGCCAGCAGGGGAAGTCTCCAGACCCTCTCGTTAGTTGAGCAGTTCTTC
-	TRBV30	TRBJ1-1	-	CAWSGSVGVAFF	TGTGCCTGGAGTGGGAGCGTTGGGGTAGCTTTCTTT
-	TRBV2	TRBJ2-7	-	CASSVGGSYEQYF	TGTGCCAGCAGCGTAGGGGGTTCCTACGAGCAGTACTTC
TRBD1	TRBV6-2/TRBV6-3	TRBJ2-1	few	CASSWTGYEQFF	TGTGCCAGCAGTTGGACAGGGTATGAGCAGTTCTTC
-	TRBV15	TRBJ2-2	few	CATSRDKVGELFF	TGTGCCACCAGCAGAGATAAAGTCGGGGAGCTGTTTTTT
-	TRBV6-2/TRBV6-3	TRBJ2-1	-	CASSHQGYEQFF	TGTGCCAGCAGTCACCAGGGCTATGAGCAGTTCTTC
TRBD2	TRBV12-3/TRBV12-4	TRBJ2-7	-	CASSLGGGPYEQYF	TGTGCCAGCAGCCTTGGGGGGGGACCCTACGAGCAGTACTTC
TRBD2	TRBV20-1	TRBJ2-3	-	CSARDAGESTDTQYF	TGCAGTGCTAGAGACGCGGGAGAAAGCACAGATACGCAGTATTTT
-	TRBV7-3	TRBJ1-6	medium-sized	CASSRFPENSPLHF	TGTGCCAGCAGCCGATTTCCCGAGAATTCACCCCTCCACTTT
-	TRBV6-4	TRBJ1-1	few	CASSEKTNTEAFF	TGTGCCAGCAGCGAAAAGACGAACACTGAAGCTTTCTTT
TRBD2	TRBV12-3/TRBV12-4	TRBJ2-1	-	CASSSGRFNEQFF	TGTGCCAGCAGTTCCGGGAGGTTCAATGAGCAGTTCTTC
TRBD2	TRBV20-1	TRBJ2-4	few	CSARPSGALLAKNIQYF	TGCAGTGCTAGGCCTAGCGGAGCTTTACTAGCCAAAAACATTCAGTACTTC
-	TRBV20-1	TRBJ1-5	-	CSARGVSNQPQHF	TGCAGTGCACGAGGGGTCAGCAATCAGCCCCAGCATTTT
TRBD1	TRBV20-1	TRBJ1-1	-	CSARKKTGRVTEAFF	TGCAGTGCTAGAAAGAAGACAGGGAGGGTCACTGAAGCTTTCTTT
-	TRBV7-2	TRBJ1-1	medium-sized	CASSPGGVGAFF	TGTGCCAGCAGCCCCGGCGGGGTAGGAGCTTTCTTT
TRBD1	TRBV4-3	TRBJ1-2	-	CASSLGTGDLNYGYTF	TGCGCCAGCAGCCTAGGGACAGGGGACCTTAACTATGGCTACACCTTC
TRBD2	TRBV11-3	TRBJ2-5	-	CASSPRSGTSGLETQYF	TGTGCCAGCAGCCCCAGATCCGGGACTAGCGGCTTAGAGACCCAGTACTTC
TRBD2	TRBV6-2/TRBV6-3	TRBJ2-1	-	CASSWTQRETRSKQFF	TGTGCCAGCAGTTGGACCCAGCGGGAGACCCGTTCTAAGCAGTTCTTC
-	TRBV30	TRBJ1-2	-	CAWSVFRGGDYGYTF	TGTGCCTGGAGTGTGTTTCGGGGGGGAGACTATGGCTACACCTTC
-	TRBV5-1	TRBJ2-7	few	CASSPGQPPYEQYF	TGCGCCAGCAGCCCTGGACAGCCCCCGTACGAGCAGTACTTC
TRBD1	TRBV6-1	TRBJ1-4	-	CASRRTGGDEKLFF	TGTGCCAGCAGGCGGACAGGGGGCGATGAAAAACTGTTTTTT
-	TRBV27	TRBJ1-1	few	CASSPRSGTFEAFF	TGTGCCAGCAGCCCCAGATCCGGGACATTTGAAGCTTTCTTT
-	TRBV27	TRBJ1-1	-	CASRTLKMTEAFF	TGTGCCAGCCGGACCCTTAAGATGACTGAAGCTTTCTTT
-	TRBV19	TRBJ2-7	-	CASSRRDKSYEQYF	TGTGCCAGTAGTAGGCGGGACAAGTCCTACGAGCAGTACTTC
TRBD2	TRBV14	TRBJ2-7	-	CASSQSGLDFEQYF	TGTGCCAGCAGCCAATCGGGACTAGATTTCGAGCAGTACTTC
-	TRBV6-4	TRBJ2-2	few	CASSGFPGELFF	TGTGCCAGCAGTGGATTCCCCGGGGAGCTGTTTTTT
-	TRBV6-2/TRBV6-3	TRBJ1-5	few	CASSYGSGNQPQHF	TGTGCCAGCAGTTATGGTTCGGGTAACCAGCCCCAGCATTTT
TRBD1	TRBV5-1	TRBJ1-1	-	CASSNRTGPTEAFF	TGCGCCAGCAGCAACCGGACAGGGCCCACTGAAGCTTTCTTT
TRBD1	TRBV6-2/TRBV6-3	TRBJ1-2	-	CASKEEGALGYTF	TGTGCCAGCAAGGAAGAGGGGGCGCTTGGCTACACCTTC
-	TRBV6-5	TRBJ1-1	few	CASSYYSNTEAFF	TGTGCCAGCAGTTATTACAGCAACACTGAAGCTTTCTTT
TRBD2	TRBV7-8	TRBJ2-1	-	CASSQLAGVYNEQFF	TGTGCCAGCAGCCAACTAGCGGGGGTCTACAATGAGCAGTTCTTC
TRBD2	TRBV6-2/TRBV6-3	TRBJ2-5	few	CASSYSLYTLAEQETQYF	TGTGCCAGCAGTTACTCACTGTATACACTAGCGGAACAAGAGACCCAGTACTTC
TRBD2	TRBV20-1	TRBJ2-4	-	CSALAVVENIQYF	TGCAGTGCGCTAGCGGTGGTCGAAAACATTCAGTACTTC
-	TRBV20-1	TRBJ1-2	few	CSASRVPEAGYTF	TGCAGTGCTTCCCGGGTCCCGGAGGCGGGCTACACCTTC
TRBD1	TRBV10-2	TRBJ1-1	-	CASSDGLVSGTVNTEAFF	TGCGCCAGCAGTGATGGTTTAGTCTCGGGGACAGTGAACACTGAAGCTTTCTTT
-	TRBV6-1	TRBJ2-7	few	CASSGGVRYEQYF	TGTGCCAGTTCCGGAGGGGTCCGGTACGAGCAGTACTTC
-	TRBV24-1	TRBJ2-5	-	CATSDFEGLRRETQYF	TGTGCCACCAGTGATTTTGAGGGGCTGCGCAGGGAGACCCAGTACTTC
TRBD2	TRBV7-2	TRBJ2-7	few	CASSRGTSGRTHEQYF	TGTGCCAGCAGCCGAGGGACTAGCGGGAGAACCCACGAGCAGTACTTC
-	TRBV7-6	TRBJ2-1	once	CASSPRGNNEQFF	TGTGCCAGCAGCCCCCGGGGGAACAATGAGCAGTTCTTC
-	TRBV7-9	TRBJ1-6	few	CASSLGRADSPLHF	TGTGCCAGCAGCCTGGGGCGAGCCGATTCACCCCTCCACTTT
-	TRBV7-9	TRBJ2-3	-	CASSLRVADTQYF	TGTGCCAGCAGCTTACGGGTCGCAGATACGCAGTATTTT
TRBD1	TRBV3-1	TRBJ2-5	-	CASSQKGGTGVFGQETQYF	TGTGCCAGCAGCCAAAAAGGTGGGACAGGGGTTTTTGGGCAAGAGACCCAGTACTTC
-	TRBV12-3/TRBV12-4	TRBJ1-2	few	CASSQQGVYGYTF	TGTGCCAGCAGTCAACAGGGTGTCTATGGCTACACCTTC
TRBD1	TRBV11-1	TRBJ2-7	-	CASSTDRDEQYF	TGTGCCAGCAGCACGGACAGGGACGAGCAGTACTTC
-	TRBV27	TRBJ1-6	-	CASSLSMGAGEYNSPLHF	TGTGCCAGCAGTTTATCGATGGGAGCAGGGGAATATAATTCACCCCTCCACTTT
TRBD1	TRBV6-2/TRBV6-3	TRBJ1-5	-	CASSYPTGVGHSNQPQHF	TGTGCCAGCAGTTACCCGACAGGGGTTGGTCATAGCAATCAGCCCCAGCATTTT
TRBD2	TRBV24-1	TRBJ2-5	few	CATSGGGLAGEETQYF	TGTGCCACCAGTGGGGGGGGACTAGCGGGAGAAGAGACCCAGTACTTC
TRBD2	TRBV19	TRBJ2-7	few	CATAPLSGSRRDEQYF	TGTGCCACCGCCCCCCTCAGCGGGAGTAGGAGGGACGAGCAGTACTTC
TRBD2	TRBV29-1	TRBJ2-7	-	CSVVIAGIHEQYF	TGCAGCGTTGTTATAGCGGGAATCCACGAGCAGTACTTC
TRBD2	TRBV7-2	TRBJ2-2	few	CASSLYGLETTGELFF	TGTGCCAGCAGCTTATACGGACTAGAGACCACCGGGGAGCTGTTTTTT
-	TRBV20-1	TRBJ2-5	-	CSARGWGRQETQYF	TGCAGTGCGCGAGGCTGGGGGCGGCAAGAGACCCAGTACTTC